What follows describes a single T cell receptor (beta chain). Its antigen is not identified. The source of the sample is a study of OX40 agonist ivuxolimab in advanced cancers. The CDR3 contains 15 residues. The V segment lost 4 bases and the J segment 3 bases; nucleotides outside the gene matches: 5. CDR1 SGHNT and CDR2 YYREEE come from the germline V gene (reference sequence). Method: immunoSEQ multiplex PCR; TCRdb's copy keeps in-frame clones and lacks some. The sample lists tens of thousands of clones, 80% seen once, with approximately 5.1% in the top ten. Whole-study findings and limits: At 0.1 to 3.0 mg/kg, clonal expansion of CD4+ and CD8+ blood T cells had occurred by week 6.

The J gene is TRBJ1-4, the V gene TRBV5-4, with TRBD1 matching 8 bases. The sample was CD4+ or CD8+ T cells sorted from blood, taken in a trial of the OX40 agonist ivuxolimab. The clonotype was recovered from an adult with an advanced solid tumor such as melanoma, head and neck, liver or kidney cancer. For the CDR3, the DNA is TGTGCCAGCAGCCCACAGACAGGGGCTAATGAAAAACTGTTTTTT. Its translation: CASSPQTGANEKLFF.